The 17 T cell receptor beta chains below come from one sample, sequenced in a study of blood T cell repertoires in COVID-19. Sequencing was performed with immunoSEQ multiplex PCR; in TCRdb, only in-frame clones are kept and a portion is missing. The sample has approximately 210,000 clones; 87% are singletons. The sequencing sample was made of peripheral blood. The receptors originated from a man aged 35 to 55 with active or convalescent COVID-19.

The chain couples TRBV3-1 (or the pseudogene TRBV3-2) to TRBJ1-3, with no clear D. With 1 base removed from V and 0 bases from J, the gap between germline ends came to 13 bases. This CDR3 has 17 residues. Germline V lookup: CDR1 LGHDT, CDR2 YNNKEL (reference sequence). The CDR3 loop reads CASSQVGGPSSGNTIYF. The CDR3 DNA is TGTGCCAGCAGCCAAGTGGGAGGGCCAAGCTCTGGAAACACCATATATTTT.

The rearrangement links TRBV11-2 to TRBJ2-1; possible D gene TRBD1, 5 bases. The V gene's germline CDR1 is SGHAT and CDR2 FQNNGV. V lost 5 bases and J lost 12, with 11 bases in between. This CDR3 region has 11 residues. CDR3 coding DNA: TGTGCCAGCAGCATGGGGCCGGTGCAGTTCTTC. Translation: CASSMGPVQFF.

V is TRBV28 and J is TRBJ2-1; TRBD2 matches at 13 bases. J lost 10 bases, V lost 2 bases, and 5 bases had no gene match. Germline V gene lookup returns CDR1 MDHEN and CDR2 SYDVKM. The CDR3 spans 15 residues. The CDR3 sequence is CASSLTSGGAGEQFF. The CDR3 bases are TGTGCCAGCAGTTTAACTAGCGGGGGGGCGGGAGAGCAGTTCTTC. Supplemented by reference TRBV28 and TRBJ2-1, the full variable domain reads DVKVTQSSRYLVKRTGEKVFLECVQDMDHENMFWYRQDPGLGLRLIYFSYDVKMKEKGDIPEGYSVSREKKERFSLILESASTNQTSMYLCASSLTSGGAGEQFFGPGTRLTVL.

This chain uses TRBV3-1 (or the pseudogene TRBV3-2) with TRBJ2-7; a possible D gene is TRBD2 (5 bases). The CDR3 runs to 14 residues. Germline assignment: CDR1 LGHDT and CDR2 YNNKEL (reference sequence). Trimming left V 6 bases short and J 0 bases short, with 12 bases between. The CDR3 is CASSHRGYSYEQYF. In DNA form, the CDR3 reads TGTGCCAGCAGTCACCGAGGGTACTCCTACGAGCAGTACTTC.

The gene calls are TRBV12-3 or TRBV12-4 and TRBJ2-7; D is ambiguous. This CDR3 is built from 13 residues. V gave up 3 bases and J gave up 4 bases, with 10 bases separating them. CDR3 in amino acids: CASSFERVYEQYF. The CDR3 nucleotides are TGTGCCAGCAGTTTCGAAAGAGTTTACGAGCAGTACTTC.

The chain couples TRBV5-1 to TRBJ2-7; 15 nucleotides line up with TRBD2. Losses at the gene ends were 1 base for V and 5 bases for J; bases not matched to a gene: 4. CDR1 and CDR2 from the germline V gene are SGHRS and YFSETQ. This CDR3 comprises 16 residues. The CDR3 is CASSLRTSGRADEQYF. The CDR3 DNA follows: TGCGCCAGCAGCTTGAGGACTAGCGGGAGGGCGGACGAGCAGTACTTC.

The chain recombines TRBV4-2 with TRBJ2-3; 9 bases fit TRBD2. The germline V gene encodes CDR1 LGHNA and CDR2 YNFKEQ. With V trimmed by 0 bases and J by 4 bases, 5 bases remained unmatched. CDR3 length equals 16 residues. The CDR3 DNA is TGTGCCAGCAGCCAAGAAGCGGGACTAGCAGCAGATACGCAGTATTTT. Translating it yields CASSQEAGLAADTQYF.

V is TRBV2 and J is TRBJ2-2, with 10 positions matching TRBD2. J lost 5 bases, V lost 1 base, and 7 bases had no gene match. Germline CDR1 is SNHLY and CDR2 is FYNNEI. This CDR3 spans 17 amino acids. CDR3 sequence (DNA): TGTGCCAGCAGTGAAGGAGCGGGAGGGCCAGGGACCGGGGAGCTGTTTTTT. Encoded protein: CASSEGAGGPGTGELFF.

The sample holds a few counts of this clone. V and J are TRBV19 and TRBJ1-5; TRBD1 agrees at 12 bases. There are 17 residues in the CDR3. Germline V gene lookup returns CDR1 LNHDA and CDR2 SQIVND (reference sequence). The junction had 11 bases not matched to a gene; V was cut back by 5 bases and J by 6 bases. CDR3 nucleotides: TGTGCCAGTAGTCACCGTCCGGGACAGGGGGCGGGTCAGCCCCAGCATTTT. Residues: CASSHRPGQGAGQPQHF.

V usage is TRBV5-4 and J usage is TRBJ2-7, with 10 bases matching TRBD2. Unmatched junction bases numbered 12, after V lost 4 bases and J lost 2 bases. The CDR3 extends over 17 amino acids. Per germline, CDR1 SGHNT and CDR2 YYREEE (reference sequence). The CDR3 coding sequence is TGTGCCAGCAGCCACCCGGGGAGCGGGAGGGGGACCTACGAGCAGTACTTC. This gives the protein CASSHPGSGRGTYEQYF.

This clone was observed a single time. In nucleotides, the CDR3 is TGTGCCAGTAGTATTGCGCCTTTCACAGATACGCAGTATTTT. It specifies CASSIAPFTDTQYF. The V gene is TRBV19, the J gene TRBJ2-3; no reliable D call. V lost 3 bases, J lost 2 bases, and 9 bases lay in between. The CDR3 length is 14 residues. CDR1 is LNHDA, CDR2 SQIVND, per germline (reference sequence).

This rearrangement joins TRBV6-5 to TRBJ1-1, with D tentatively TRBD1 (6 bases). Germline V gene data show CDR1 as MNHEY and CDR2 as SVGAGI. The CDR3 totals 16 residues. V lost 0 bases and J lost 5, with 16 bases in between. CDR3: CASSYSMSQGRTEAFF. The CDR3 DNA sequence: TGTGCCAGCAGTTACTCGATGTCGCAGGGGCGGACTGAAGCTTTCTTT.

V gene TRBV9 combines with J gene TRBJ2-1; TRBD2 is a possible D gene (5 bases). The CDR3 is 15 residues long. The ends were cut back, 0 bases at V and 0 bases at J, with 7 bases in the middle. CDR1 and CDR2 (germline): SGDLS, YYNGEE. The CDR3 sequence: CASSVGGLSYNEQFF. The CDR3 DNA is TGTGCCAGCAGCGTAGGAGGGCTCTCCTACAATGAGCAGTTCTTC.

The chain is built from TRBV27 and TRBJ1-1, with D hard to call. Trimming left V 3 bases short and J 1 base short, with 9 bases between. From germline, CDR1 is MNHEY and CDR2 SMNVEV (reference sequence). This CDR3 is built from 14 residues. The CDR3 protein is CASSFRSENTEAFF. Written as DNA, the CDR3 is TGTGCCAGCAGTTTCCGGAGTGAGAACACTGAAGCTTTCTTT.

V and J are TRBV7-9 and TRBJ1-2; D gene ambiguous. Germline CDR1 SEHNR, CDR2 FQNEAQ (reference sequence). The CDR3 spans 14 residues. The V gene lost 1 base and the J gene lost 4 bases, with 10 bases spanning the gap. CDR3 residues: CASSLGADFYGYTF. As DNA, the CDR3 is TGTGCCAGCAGCTTAGGGGCAGATTTCTATGGCTACACCTTC.

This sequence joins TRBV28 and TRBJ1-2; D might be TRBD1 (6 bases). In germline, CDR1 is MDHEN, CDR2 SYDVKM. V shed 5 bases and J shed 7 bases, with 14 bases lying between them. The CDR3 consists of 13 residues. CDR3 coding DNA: TGTGCCAGCAGTAAGGACAGCCTCTTTGGCTACACCTTC. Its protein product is CASSKDSLFGYTF.

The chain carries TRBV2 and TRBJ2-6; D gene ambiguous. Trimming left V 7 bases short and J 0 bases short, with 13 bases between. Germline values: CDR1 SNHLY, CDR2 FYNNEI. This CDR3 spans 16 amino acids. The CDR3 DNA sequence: TGTGCCAGCAACAGACGTCTTAGCTCTGGGGCCAACGTCCTGACTTTC. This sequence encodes CASNRRLSSGANVLTF.